These 26 T cell receptor beta chains originate from one sample sequenced in a study of T cell repertoires in cytomegalovirus infection. TCRdb recomputed calls from the reads with MiXCR, one row per CDR3 protein. The profile shows roughly 100,000 distinct CDR3 sequences, 16% of them singletons. Material: PBMCs. These receptor sequences come from a human donor in good health (CMV status not recorded). Some clones in this sample may be carry-over from other donors' samples.

This chain uses TRBV20-1 with TRBJ2-1; the match to TRBD2 covers 13 bases. Germline loops: CDR1 DFQATT, CDR2 SNEGSKA (reference sequence). With V trimmed by 6 bases and J by 7 bases, 3 bases remained unmatched. The CDR3 spans 13 residues. CDR3 residues: CSAKLAGGNEQFF. DNA for the CDR3: TGCAGTGCGAAACTAGCGGGGGGGAATGAGCAGTTCTTC.

This clonotype occurred many times. The chain carries TRBV7-2 and TRBJ1-2; 7 bases are shared with TRBD1. V was pared by 3 bases and J by 6 bases, with 4 bases of the junction left unmatched. There are 13 residues in the CDR3. From germline, CDR1 is SGHTA and CDR2 FQGNSA. The chain's CDR3 is CASSLGQSHGYTF. In DNA, the CDR3 is TGTGCCAGCAGCTTGGGACAGAGCCATGGCTACACCTTC.

This chain connects TRBV6-1 to TRBJ2-2, with a tentative D call TRBD2 (5 bases). The CDR3 extends over 14 amino acids. V was shortened by 7 bases and J by 6 bases, with 15 bases between the two germline ends. CDR1 is MNHNS and CDR2 is SASEGT in the germline V gene. CDR3 in DNA: TGTGCCAGCAAACGAACCGGGATGGCCGGGGAGCTGTTTTTT. Translated, it gives CASKRTGMAGELFF.

In its sample, this clonotype was seen many times. V is TRBV4-1 and J is TRBJ1-2; D unresolved. The ends were cut back, 3 bases at V and 4 bases at J, with 12 bases in the middle. CDR3 size: 14 residues. Germline lookup yields CDR1 MGHRA and CDR2 YSYEKL. CDR3 DNA: TGCGCCAGCAGCCACAGGACGGGATTCTATGGCTACACCTTC. Its protein product is CASSHRTGFYGYTF.

This rearrangement joins TRBV7-9 to TRBJ1-1; D is perhaps TRBD1 (5 bases). The V and J ends lost 3 bases and 0 bases respectively, with 8 bases between them. Germline V gene data show CDR1 as SEHNR and CDR2 as FQNEAQ (reference sequence). The CDR3 is 14 amino acids. Here the CDR3 DNA reads TGTGCCAGCAGCTTTGACAGTATGAACACTGAAGCTTTCTTT. As protein: CASSFDSMNTEAFF. Using reference TRBV7-9 and TRBJ1-1 for the parts outside the CDR3, the full variable domain is DTGVSQNPRHKITKRGQNVTFRCDPISEHNRLYWYRQTLGQGPEFLTYFQNEAQLEKSRLLSDRFSAERPKGSFSTLEIQRTEQGDSAMYLCASSFDSMNTEAFFGQGTRLTVV.

The chain couples TRBV2 to TRBJ1-5; D uncertain. The CDR3 is 14 residues long. V lost 4 bases to trimming and J lost 5 bases, with 12 bases between them. Germline CDR1 SNHLY, CDR2 FYNNEI. In DNA form, the CDR3 reads TGTGCCAGCAGTGTACGGGTTTCGGATCAGCCCCAGCATTTT. This gives the protein CASSVRVSDQPQHF.

This clonotype has ten or more counts. CDR3 DNA sequence: TGTGCCAGCAGCCGGACAGGCGTCTCCTACAATGAGCAGTTCTTC. It specifies CASSRTGVSYNEQFF. J is TRBJ2-1 and V is TRBV7-2; 7 bases match TRBD1. V was pared by 5 bases and J by 0 bases, with 4 bases of the junction left unmatched. The V gene's germline CDR1 is SGHTA and CDR2 FQGNSA. This CDR3 contains 15 residues.

This clonotype was seen repeatedly, ten times or more. V usage is TRBV14 and J usage is TRBJ1-1; D ambiguous. Trimming took 1 base from V and 4 from J, leaving 10 bases between them. This CDR3 region has 14 residues. Germline V CDR1 and CDR2: SGHDN, FVKESK. The chain's CDR3 is CASSQARGGTEAFF. The CDR3 nucleotides read TGTGCCAGCAGCCAAGCACGGGGAGGCACTGAAGCTTTCTTT.

This clonotype has a handful of counts. The CDR3, as DNA: TGTGCCAGTAGACTTGGACAGGGCTCCTACGAGCAGTACTTC. It codes for CASRLGQGSYEQYF. This chain links TRBV19 with TRBJ2-7; 8 positions match TRBD1. Losses at the gene ends were 6 bases for V and 0 bases for J; bases not matched to a gene: 4. The germline V gene has CDR1 LNHDA and CDR2 SQIVND (reference sequence). The CDR3 extends over 14 amino acids.

The V call is TRBV7-3, the J call TRBJ2-1; either TRBD1 or TRBD2 may supply D (5 bases each). The V gene lost 5 bases and the J gene lost 10 bases, with 15 bases spanning the gap. The CDR3 totals 13 residues. Per the germline V gene, CDR1 is SGHTA and CDR2 is FQGTGA. The CDR3 DNA sequence: TGTGCCAGCAGCCCGGTGGCAGGGAGAGAGCAGTTCTTC. Its translation is CASSPVAGREQFF.

The chain combines TRBV20-1 with TRBJ2-5; 14 bases match TRBD2. V gave up 5 bases and J gave up 2 bases; unmatched junction bases: 4. Germline values: CDR1 DFQATT, CDR2 SNEGSKA (reference sequence). This CDR3 region has 15 residues. CDR3 bases: TGCAGTGCTCCGGGGACTAGCGGGGGACAAGAGACCCAGTACTTC. Protein sequence: CSAPGTSGGQETQYF.

This clonotype was picked up a small number of times. J is TRBJ1-1 and V is TRBV20-1; 7 nucleotides align to TRBD1. CDR3 size: 12 residues. The V gene end was trimmed by 6 bases and the J gene end by 4 bases; junction bases not matched to a gene: 5. Per the germline V gene, CDR1 is DFQATT and CDR2 is SNEGSKA (reference sequence). The CDR3 spells CSARGGTTEAFF. The CDR3 region has the DNA TGCAGTGCCAGGGGGGGAACCACTGAAGCTTTCTTT.

The rearrangement joins TRBV5-4 to TRBJ2-6; unclear D gene. The CDR3 is made up of 16 amino acids. In germline, CDR1 is SGHNT, CDR2 YYREEE (reference sequence). The V and J ends lost 4 bases and 4 bases respectively, with 15 bases between them. CDR3 in amino acids: CASSQSRPTGANVLTF. CDR3 in DNA: TGTGCCAGCAGCCAGTCCAGGCCGACAGGGGCCAACGTCCTGACTTTC.

The chain employs TRBV5-6 and TRBJ1-2, with D perhaps matching TRBD1 (6 bases). Germline CDR1 SGHDT, CDR2 YYEEEE. V dropped 0 bases and J dropped 2 bases, with 11 bases sitting between them. CDR3 length equals 15 residues. The CDR3 DNA follows: TGTGCCAGCAGCTTGGCCTGGGGGGCCAACTATGGCTACACCTTC. Protein sequence: CASSLAWGANYGYTF.

This clonotype was seen many times. This chain connects TRBV4-1 to TRBJ2-3; 9 nucleotides align to TRBD2. V trimming: 3 bases; J trimming: 4 bases; junction bases outside the gene matches: 8. Germline loops: CDR1 MGHRA, CDR2 YSYEKL. The CDR3 is 16 residues long. The CDR3 DNA is TGCGCCAGCAGCCAGGGAGCGGGGGGTGTTTCAGATACGCAGTATTTT. It translates to CASSQGAGGVSDTQYF.

In this sample, this clonotype turned up a few times. The rearrangement uses TRBV5-1 and TRBJ1-2; perhaps TRBD1 as D (6 bases). The V end lost 0 bases, the J end lost 8 bases, and 11 bases lay between the germline ends. Germline CDR1 SGHRS, CDR2 YFSETQ. The CDR3 is made up of 13 amino acids. The CDR3 DNA sequence: TGCGCCAGCAGCTTGGACTGGGGGGCAGGCTACACCTTC. It codes for CASSLDWGAGYTF.

This clonotype was seen repeatedly, ten times or more. This chain links TRBV5-6 with TRBJ1-5, with D perhaps TRBD1 (5 bases). This CDR3 has 16 amino acids. From germline, CDR1 is SGHDT and CDR2 YYEEEE. The V gene lost 0 bases and the J gene lost 1 base, with 11 bases spanning the gap. CDR3 amino acids: CASSLGGAGSNQPQHF. In nucleotides, the CDR3 is TGTGCCAGCAGCTTGGGAGGGGCAGGGAGCAATCAGCCCCAGCATTTT.

J is TRBJ1-1 and V is TRBV20-1; D is perhaps TRBD1 (6 bases). CDR1 is DFQATT and CDR2 is SNEGSKA in the germline V gene (reference sequence). Trimming stripped 6 bases from V and 4 bases from J, with 15 bases between. This CDR3 has 13 residues. The CDR3 coding sequence is TGCAGTGCCCTTAGGGAGGGGGGCACTGAAGCTTTCTTT. Protein: CSALREGGTEAFF.

Only a few counts were recorded for this clonotype. This chain joins TRBV18 and TRBJ1-5; weak D call: TRBD1 (5 bases). This CDR3 has 14 amino acids. The V and J ends lost 3 bases and 5 bases respectively, with 11 bases between them. Germline loops: CDR1 KGHSH, CDR2 LQKENI. CDR3 nucleotides: TGTGCCAGCTCACCCAGCGCGGGGGATCAGCCCCAGCATTTT. It codes for CASSPSAGDQPQHF.

This clonotype was seen more than once but under ten times. The chain combines TRBV20-1 with TRBJ2-7, with TRBD1 identical over 7 bases. Trimming took 5 bases from V and 5 from J; bases not matched to a gene: 6. This CDR3 has 12 residues. The germline V gene encodes CDR1 DFQATT and CDR2 SNEGSKA (reference sequence). The CDR3 protein is CSAFRDSHEQYF. The DNA for the CDR3 is TGCAGTGCTTTTCGGGACAGCCACGAGCAGTACTTC.

This clonotype has at least ten counts. This chain connects TRBV7-8 to TRBJ1-1; 8 nucleotides line up with TRBD1. Germline V lookup: CDR1 SGHVS, CDR2 FQNEAQ. Unmatched junction bases numbered 7, after V lost 5 bases and J lost 5 bases. The CDR3 has 14 residues. CDR3 in DNA: TGTGCCAGCAGCGGATACAGGGGGGTTACTGAAGCTTTCTTT. It translates to CASSGYRGVTEAFF. The variable domain in full, with the rest retrieved from reference TRBV7-8 and TRBJ1-1, is GAGVSQSPRYKVAKRGQDVALRCDPISGHVSLFWYQQALGQGPEFLTYFQNEAQLDKSGLPSDRFFAERPEGSVSTLKIQRTQQEDSAVYLCASSGYRGVTEAFFGQGTRLTVV.

This clonotype was counted at least ten times. The V call is TRBV7-2, the J call TRBJ1-4, with TRBD1 as a possible D gene (5 bases). CDR3 length equals 14 residues. Germline-derived CDR1 and CDR2 are SGHTA and FQGNSA. V lost 6 bases to trimming and J lost 4 bases, with 12 bases between them. CDR3 DNA: TGTGCCAGCAGTTCAGGGTCGGGTAATGAAAAACTGTTTTTT. Its protein is CASSSGSGNEKLFF.

This clonotype has more than one count but fewer than ten. The genes are TRBV4-1 and TRBJ1-2; D uncertain. The CDR3 length is 17 residues. V was pared by 0 bases and J by 4 bases, with 18 bases between. Germline CDR1 reads MGHRA; CDR2 reads YSYEKL. The CDR3 DNA follows: TGCGCCAGCAGCCAAGATCAGGTCCCCAGCGGACGCTATGGCTACACCTTC. Translated, it gives CASSQDQVPSGRYGYTF.

This clonotype was observed many times. This sequence joins TRBV20-1 and TRBJ2-3, with 14 bases matching TRBD2. With 5 bases clipped from V and 1 base from J, the junction kept 2 bases outside the gene matches. Germline V CDR1 and CDR2: DFQATT, SNEGSKA (reference sequence). The CDR3 has 15 residues. The CDR3 loop is CSAVTSGGGTDTQYF. CDR3 coding DNA: TGCAGTGCTGTGACTAGCGGGGGGGGCACAGATACGCAGTATTTT.

This clonotype has only a few counts. The genes are TRBV24-1 and TRBJ2-5, with D possibly being TRBD1 (6 bases). V was pared by 7 bases and J by 7 bases, with 15 bases between. CDR3 length equals 13 residues. Germline values: CDR1 KGHDR, CDR2 SFDVKD. For the CDR3, the DNA is TGTGCCACCAGCCCGGACAGTGGAAGGACCCAGTACTTC. Protein sequence: CATSPDSGRTQYF.

This clonotype was counted a few times. The chain links TRBV9 to TRBJ2-2; D remains unclear. Germline V gives CDR1 SGDLS, CDR2 YYNGEE. The CDR3 covers 16 residues. V was shortened by 3 bases and J by 1 base, with 13 bases between the two germline ends. The CDR3 bases are TGTGCCAGCAGCGCCGTGTCGGACGGGAACACCGGGGAGCTGTTTTTT. This translates into CASSAVSDGNTGELFF.